This TCR beta chain is drawn from a study of vaccination and CD4 T cells after COVID-19. Study-wide background: Control cultures received a CEFX pool, an HIV-1 Nef pool, or no peptide.

With V trimmed by 6 bases and J by 7 bases, 9 bases remained unmatched. The CDR3 loop spans 15 amino acids. CDR1 is DFQATT and CDR2 is SNEGSKA in the germline V gene (reference sequence). Broader study findings: Only relatively few convalescent patients were studied, and early post-infection timepoints were not analyzed.

An Oncomine TCR Beta short-read assay was used to sequence the DNA from cultured CD4+ T cells. One entry per CDR3 protein results from TCRdb running MiXCR on the PCR reads. The table lists around 25,000 distinct CDR3 sequences, under 70% of them singletons. Specified treatment: 10-day PBMC culture with coronavirus spike peptide pools or control peptides (ViraFEST assay). ViraFEST sequenced TCRs after peptide-pool expansion of antigen-specific T cells. Regarding this clonotype: Its antigen is as yet unknown.

The chain carries TRBV20-1 and TRBJ2-3, with 14 bases that match TRBD2. Sequences were derived from CD4+ T cells from blood, cultured in vitro, sampled after SARS-CoV-2 vaccination. This receptor was taken from a human donor who received a COVID-19 vaccine. The CDR3, as DNA: TGCAGTGCCTCGGGTGGGACTAGCGGGGGTTATACGCAGTATTTT. The encoded protein is CSASGGTSGGYTQYF.